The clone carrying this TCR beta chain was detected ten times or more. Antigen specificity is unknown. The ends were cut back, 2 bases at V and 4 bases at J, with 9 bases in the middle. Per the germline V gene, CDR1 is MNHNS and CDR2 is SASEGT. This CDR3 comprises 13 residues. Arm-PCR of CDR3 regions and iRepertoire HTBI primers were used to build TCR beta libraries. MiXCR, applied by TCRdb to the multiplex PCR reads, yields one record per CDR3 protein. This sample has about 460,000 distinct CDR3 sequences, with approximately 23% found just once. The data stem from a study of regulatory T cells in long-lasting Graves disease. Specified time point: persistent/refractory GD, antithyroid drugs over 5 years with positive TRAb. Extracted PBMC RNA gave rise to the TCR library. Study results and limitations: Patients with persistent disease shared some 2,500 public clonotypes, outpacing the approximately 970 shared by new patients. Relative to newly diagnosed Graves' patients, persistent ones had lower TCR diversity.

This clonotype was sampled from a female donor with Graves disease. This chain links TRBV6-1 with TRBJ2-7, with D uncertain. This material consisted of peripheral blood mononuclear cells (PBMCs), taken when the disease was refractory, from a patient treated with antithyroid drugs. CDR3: CASSESTAYEQYF. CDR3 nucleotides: TGTGCCAGCAGTGAAAGTACAGCGTACGAGCAGTACTTC.